The 14 T cell receptor beta chains below were found in one sample sequenced in a study of cytomegalovirus exposure and HLA in healthy donors. PCR involved 60 Vbeta and 13 Jbeta primers. Clones were sequenced by immunoSEQ multiplex PCR, and TCRdb holds only the in-frame ones, with some missing. The sample contains about 100,000 clones, about 60% of which appear only once. Material for sequencing was PBMCs. The receptor source for this set is a human donor in good health.

This chain joins TRBV4-1 and TRBJ1-1; 7 bases map to TRBD1. CDR1 MGHRA and CDR2 YSYEKL come from the germline V gene. The V and J ends lost 3 bases and 6 bases, in that order; junction bases with no gene match: 13. The CDR3 has 16 amino acids. The CDR3 reads CASSQTGFRGFPEAFF. As DNA, the CDR3 is TGCGCCAGCAGCCAGACAGGGTTTAGAGGATTCCCTGAAGCTTTCTTT.

The chain has TRBV5-1 and TRBJ2-7, with TRBD2 matching over 7 bases. Germline trimming cut 3 bases from V and 6 bases from J; bases unmatched to any gene: 9. CDR3 length: 14 residues. Germline V gene data show CDR1 as SGHRS and CDR2 as YFSETQ. The CDR3: CASSSTGWGGEQYF. The CDR3 region has the DNA TGCGCCAGCAGCTCGACCGGGTGGGGGGGCGAGCAGTACTTC.

This chain uses TRBV29-1 with TRBJ1-3, with D perhaps matching TRBD1 (6 bases). The germline V gene has CDR1 SQVTM and CDR2 ANQGSEA. The CDR3 has 11 amino acids. V shed 7 bases and J shed 4 bases, with 8 bases lying between them. The CDR3 protein is CSGGQGNTIYF. DNA of the CDR3: TGCAGCGGGGGACAAGGAAACACCATATATTTT.

V is TRBV29-1 and J is TRBJ2-7; D not certain. Germline-derived CDR1 and CDR2 are SQVTM and ANQGSEA. The length of the CDR3 is 12 residues. V was trimmed by 2 bases and J by 3 bases, leaving 8 bases between them. The CDR3 here is CSVENNFYEQYF. The DNA for the CDR3 is TGCAGCGTTGAAAATAACTTCTACGAGCAGTACTTC.

The chain employs TRBV5-4 and TRBJ1-1; D unclear. Germline CDR1 and CDR2: SGHNT and YYREEE (reference sequence). Trimming removed 4 bases at V and 2 bases at J, with 18 bases between. This CDR3 is built from 16 residues. As DNA, the CDR3 is TGTGCCAGCAGCCCGCTGGTGACCCTAGGCAACACTGAAGCTTTCTTT. Residues: CASSPLVTLGNTEAFF.

The rearrangement joins TRBV19 to TRBJ1-4; 9 bases align to TRBD1. V dropped 0 bases and J dropped 5; count of bases not matched to a gene: 7. In germline, CDR1 is LNHDA, CDR2 SQIVND (reference sequence). There are 17 residues in the CDR3. The CDR3 here is CASSIDPRTGANEKLFF. The CDR3 region has the DNA TGTGCCAGTAGTATAGATCCCCGGACAGGGGCGAATGAAAAACTGTTTTTT.

The chain is built from TRBV15 and TRBJ2-6; D perhaps matches TRBD2 (6 bases). The germline gives CDR1 LNHNV, CDR2 YYDKDF (reference sequence). V gave up 7 bases and J gave up 2 bases, with 12 bases separating them. The CDR3 runs to 15 residues. CDR3 amino acids: CATKTWGAGANVLTF. The CDR3 coding sequence is TGTGCCACCAAGACGTGGGGGGCTGGGGCCAACGTCCTGACTTTC.

This clone was seen a few times. This chain uses TRBV5-6 with TRBJ1-3, with TRBD1 matching over 7 bases. Germline CDR1 reads SGHDT; CDR2 reads YYEEEE. V shed 3 bases and J 2 bases; nucleotides not matched to a gene: 14. This CDR3 has 18 amino acids. CDR3 in DNA: TGTGCCAGCAGCTACCGTAATAGACAGGGAGTGACTGGAAACACCATATATTTT. This translates into CASSYRNRQGVTGNTIYF.

V is TRBV5-1 and J is TRBJ1-1, with 8 bases fitting TRBD1. V was clipped by 4 bases and J by 0 bases; unmatched bases: 5. This CDR3 has 15 amino acids. Per germline, CDR1 SGHRS and CDR2 YFSETQ. CDR3 nucleotide sequence: TGCGCCAGCAGCCCCGGACAGGGATTGAACACTGAAGCTTTCTTT. This gives the protein CASSPGQGLNTEAFF.

The rearrangement uses TRBV2 and TRBJ1-5; 9 bases align to TRBD1. Germline CDR1 reads SNHLY; CDR2 reads FYNNEI. The CDR3 extends over 13 amino acids. With 6 bases clipped from V and 6 bases from J, the junction kept 3 bases outside the gene matches. CDR3 DNA: TGTGCCAGCAGCGGGGACAGGGCTCAGCCCCAGCATTTT. It translates to CASSGDRAQPQHF.

This clone occurred a few times. The rearrangement links TRBV29-1 to TRBJ1-1, with D maybe TRBD1 (5 bases). V lost 4 bases to trimming and J lost 1 base, with 10 bases between them. The CDR3 loop spans 13 amino acids. Germline CDR1 reads SQVTM; CDR2 reads ANQGSEA. Here the CDR3 DNA reads TGCAGCGTTGTTGGGACTGGGAACACTGAAGCTTTCTTT. Its translation: CSVVGTGNTEAFF. Combining the CDR3 with reference TRBV29-1 and TRBJ1-1 gives the whole variable domain SAVISQKPSRDICQRGTSLTIQCQVDSQVTMMFWYRQQPGQSLTLIATANQGSEATYESGFVIDKFPISRPNLTFSTLTVSNMSPEDSSIYLCSVVGTGNTEAFFGQGTRLTVV.

The V call is TRBV6-1, the J call TRBJ1-5; the match to TRBD1 covers 9 bases. This CDR3 is 16 amino acids long. From germline, CDR1 is MNHNS and CDR2 SASEGT. The V gene end was trimmed by 3 bases and the J gene end by 1 base; junction bases not matched to a gene: 4. DNA for the CDR3: TGTGCCAGCAGTGACACCGGGACAGGGAGCAATCAGCCCCAGCATTTT. Translated, it gives CASSDTGTGSNQPQHF.

The chain recombines TRBV7-9 with TRBJ2-5; 8 nucleotides match TRBD1. Germline V gene data show CDR1 as SEHNR and CDR2 as FQNEAQ (reference sequence). The CDR3 has 13 amino acids. J gave up 3 bases and V 4 bases, and 1 base lay outside the gene matches. The CDR3 is CASSSTGEETQYF. CDR3 in DNA: TGTGCCAGCAGCTCGACAGGGGAAGAGACCCAGTACTTC.

This clone has only a few counts. An end of the junction differs from the germline gene, which may be a read error. The V and J genes are TRBV7-7 and TRBJ2-2; D ambiguous. Germline CDR1 SSHAT, CDR2 FNYEAQ (reference sequence). The CDR3 length is 13 residues. The CDR3 sequence: CASSLDQSGELFF. Written as DNA, the CDR3 is TGTGCTAGCAGCTTAGATCAGTCCGGGGAGCTGTTTTTT.